What follows are 25 T cell receptor beta chains derived from one specimen sequenced in a study of cytomegalovirus exposure and HLA in healthy donors. The PCR employed 60 Vbeta primers together with 13 Jbeta primers. Using immunoSEQ multiplex PCR, the repertoire was profiled, and TCRdb retains in-frame clones only, with some absent. Of just over 200,000 clones listed, around 85% were seen once; the top ten hold 1.7%. The sequencing sample was made of PBMCs. These TCRs come from a middle-aged man in good health and CMV-seronegative.

This chain uses TRBV27 with TRBJ2-5; 10 bases match TRBD2. The DNA end lines up better with TRBJ2-7; the J call may be wrong. The CDR3 is 14 residues long. Germline CDR1 reads MNHEY; CDR2 reads SMNVEV (reference sequence). The CDR3 is CASSPAGGPYEQYF. Written as DNA, the CDR3 is TGTGCCAGCAGTCCAGCGGGAGGGCCCTACGAGCAGTACTTC.

In its sample, this clone was seen a few times. The genes are TRBV4-2 and TRBJ2-7; 11 bases line up with TRBD2. Germline V gene lookup returns CDR1 LGHNA and CDR2 YNFKEQ. Trimming removed 0 bases from V and 9 bases from J; junction bases left unmatched: 7. The CDR3 covers 15 residues. The chain's CDR3 is CASSQDIAGGGGQYF. CDR3 sequence (DNA): TGTGCCAGCAGCCAAGATATAGCGGGAGGGGGGGGGCAGTACTTC.

V and J are TRBV18 and TRBJ2-7, with D tentatively TRBD1 (6 bases). Germline V gene sequence: CDR1 KGHSH, CDR2 LQKENI. Trimming took off 1 base at V and 3 bases at J, with 10 bases between the two ends. The CDR3 runs to 14 residues. The CDR3 loop reads CASSPQTGLYEQYF. In nucleotides, the CDR3 is TGTGCCAGCTCACCACAAACAGGGCTCTACGAGCAGTACTTC.

This clone has only one observation. The chain is built from TRBV18 and TRBJ1-1; D perhaps matches TRBD1 (5 bases). Trimming stripped 3 bases from V and 4 bases from J, with 15 bases between. The CDR3 contains 15 residues. Germline lookup yields CDR1 KGHSH and CDR2 LQKENI. The CDR3 is CASSPTREGSTEAFF. For the CDR3, the DNA is TGTGCCAGCTCACCGACACGGGAGGGGTCCACTGAAGCTTTCTTT.

J is TRBJ2-1 and V is TRBV5-1; 7 bases line up with TRBD1. The CDR3 is 17 residues long. V lost 1 base, J lost 0 bases, and 7 bases stayed unmatched. The germline V gene has CDR1 SGHRS and CDR2 YFSETQ. CDR3 residues: CASSLSVGGSSYNEQFF. The CDR3 region has the DNA TGCGCCAGCAGCTTGTCAGTAGGGGGCAGCTCCTACAATGAGCAGTTCTTC.

The chain carries TRBV19 and TRBJ2-1; D is unresolved. The V end lost 3 bases, the J end lost 8 bases, and 5 bases lay between the germline ends. CDR1 LNHDA and CDR2 SQIVND come from the germline V gene (reference sequence). This CDR3 is built from 11 residues. The CDR3 coding sequence is TGTGCCAGTAGTATCTCCGATGAGCAGTTCTTC. Translated, it gives CASSISDEQFF.

The rearrangement joins TRBV28 to TRBJ1-4; D remains ambiguous. The V and J ends lost 2 bases and 9 bases respectively, with 10 bases between them. Per germline, CDR1 MDHEN and CDR2 SYDVKM. The CDR3 loop spans 13 amino acids. CDR3 protein: CASSLLGEQKLFF. Here the CDR3 DNA reads TGTGCCAGCAGTTTACTGGGAGAGCAAAAACTGTTTTTT.

The V call is TRBV30, the J call TRBJ1-5; D gene unclear. The germline CDR1 and CDR2 sequences are GTSNPN and SVGIG (reference sequence). The CDR3 extends over 14 amino acids. The V end was cut by 4 bases, the J end by 6 bases, with 16 bases between. The CDR3 region has the DNA TGTGCCTGGACCCGAGGAGTTATGGGTCAGCCCCAGCATTTT. It encodes CAWTRGVMGQPQHF.

The chain carries TRBV28 and TRBJ2-1; D perhaps matches TRBD1 (5 bases). Germline V gene lookup returns CDR1 MDHEN and CDR2 SYDVKM. The CDR3 is 11 amino acids. Deletions cut 6 bases from V and 13 bases from J, with 13 bases between. This CDR3 reads CASSQPGLQFF. The CDR3 nucleotides read TGTGCCAGCAGCCAGCCAGGGCTTCAGTTCTTC.

The count of this clone is one. V and J are TRBV27 and TRBJ1-5; D uncertain. The germline V gene has CDR1 MNHEY and CDR2 SMNVEV (reference sequence). V gave up 0 bases and J gave up 0 bases, with 6 bases separating them. CDR3 length: 15 amino acids. The CDR3: CASSLSQYSNQPQHF. The CDR3 DNA reads TGTGCCAGCAGTTTATCGCAGTATAGCAATCAGCCCCAGCATTTT.

The table lists this clone with a few counts. V usage is TRBV28 and J usage is TRBJ2-2, with 9 bases that match TRBD2. The CDR3 has 16 residues. Germline CDR1 is MDHEN and CDR2 is SYDVKM. V trimming: 3 bases; J trimming: 0 bases; junction bases outside the gene matches: 2. The CDR3 region is CASSFLAGANTGELFF. For the CDR3, the DNA is TGTGCCAGCAGTTTTTTAGCGGGAGCGAACACCGGGGAGCTGTTTTTT.

V is TRBV7-9 and J is TRBJ2-7, with 8 bases lining up with TRBD1. CDR1 is SEHNR, CDR2 FQNEAQ, per germline (reference sequence). The ends lost 4 bases at V and 0 bases at J; junction bases unmatched: 5. This CDR3 has 15 amino acids. The CDR3 here is CASSYEGQVSYEQYF. The DNA of the CDR3 is TGTGCCAGCAGCTACGAGGGACAGGTCTCCTACGAGCAGTACTTC. Full variable domain (rest looked up from reference TRBV7-9 and TRBJ2-7): DTGVSQNPRHKITKRGQNVTFRCDPISEHNRLYWYRQTLGQGPEFLTYFQNEAQLEKSRLLSDRFSAERPKGSFSTLEIQRTEQGDSAMYLCASSYEGQVSYEQYFGPGTRLTVT.

This rearrangement joins TRBV21-1 to TRBJ1-5; TRBD1 is the table's D call, not checked against the DNA. TRBV21-1 is assigned pseudogene status. This CDR3 is 20 amino acids long. CDR3 residues: CASSKVAGTGGRGSNQPQHF. The CDR3 coding sequence is TGTGCCAGCAGCAAAGTGGCCGGGACAGGGGGCAGAGGAAGCAATCAGCCCCAGCATTTT.

V and J are TRBV29-1 and TRBJ2-3, with 7 bases matching TRBD1. The CDR3 is 14 residues long. Germline-derived CDR1 and CDR2 are SQVTM and ANQGSEA. The J segment lost 6 bases and the V segment lost 6 bases, leaving 12 bases of the junction unmatched. The CDR3 sequence is CSVAQGTLMDTQYF. The CDR3 bases are TGCAGCGTGGCACAGGGGACCCTAATGGATACGCAGTATTTT.

This rearrangement joins TRBV23-1 to TRBJ1-5; the D gene is possibly TRBD1 (5 bases). TRBV23-1 belongs to the ORF category, with a function that is uncertain. Trimming pared 4 bases from V and 9 bases from J, leaving 13 bases between. CDR3 length equals 13 residues. The CDR3 nucleotides read TGCGCCAGCAGTCGACAGCCGGCCGGGCCCCAGCATTTT. Translation gives CASSRQPAGPQHF.

A note on this clone: The identical CDR3 is also encoded by other nucleotide sequences in the sample. The V gene is TRBV5-1, the J gene TRBJ1-1; no definite D call. The CDR3 runs 14 residues. In germline, CDR1 is SGHRS, CDR2 YFSETQ. V dropped 0 bases and J dropped 1 base, with 7 bases sitting between them. The CDR3 reads CASSLAPGNTEAFF. CDR3 coding DNA: TGCGCCAGCAGCTTGGCTCCGGGGAACACTGAAGCTTTCTTT.

This clone has just one count. The genes are TRBV7-2 and TRBJ2-5, with D hard to call. This CDR3 spans 13 amino acids. Germline lookup yields CDR1 SGHTA and CDR2 FQGNSA. The V end lost 5 bases, the J end lost 5 bases, and 12 bases lay between the germline ends. DNA for the CDR3: TGTGCCAGCAGCCCGCAGGTGACGGAGACCCAGTACTTC. Translation gives CASSPQVTETQYF.

The chain recombines TRBV19 with TRBJ2-3; 9 bases are a match to TRBD2. Germline lookup yields CDR1 LNHDA and CDR2 SQIVND (reference sequence). V lost 4 bases and J lost 5; bases outside the gene matches: 4. This CDR3 is 14 amino acids long. The CDR3 region is CASSSSGSVDTQYF. CDR3 nucleotide sequence: TGTGCCAGTAGTAGTAGCGGGAGTGTAGATACGCAGTATTTT.

This chain links TRBV27 with TRBJ1-1; 7 bases agree with TRBD1. Losses at the gene ends were 4 bases for V and 4 bases for J; bases not matched to a gene: 15. The CDR3 sequence is 17 residues long. Germline CDR1 is MNHEY and CDR2 is SMNVEV (reference sequence). The CDR3 sequence: CASSSYYPQGMGTEAFF. Written as DNA, the CDR3 is TGTGCCAGCAGTTCCTATTACCCACAGGGGATGGGCACTGAAGCTTTCTTT.

This clone was found once. The chain employs TRBV27 and TRBJ1-1; 9 bases are a match to TRBD1. The germline V gene encodes CDR1 MNHEY and CDR2 SMNVEV (reference sequence). V gave up 3 bases and J gave up 2 bases; unmatched junction bases: 10. CDR3 length equals 17 residues. CDR3 amino acids: CASSFSGTGRLNTEAFF. The CDR3 DNA reads as TGTGCCAGCAGTTTTTCCGGGACAGGGCGGCTTAACACTGAAGCTTTCTTT.

V usage is TRBV27 and J usage is TRBJ1-5; possibly TRBD1 for D (5 bases). The CDR3 is 14 residues long. V was cut by 3 bases and J by 3 bases, with 9 bases left in between. From germline, CDR1 is MNHEY and CDR2 SMNVEV (reference sequence). The CDR3 DNA sequence: TGTGCCAGCAGTTTTGACAGAGCCAATCAGCCCCAGCATTTT. Protein: CASSFDRANQPQHF.

This sequence joins TRBV18 and TRBJ1-4, with 8 bases lining up with TRBD1. There are 17 residues in the CDR3. Germline V gene data show CDR1 as KGHSH and CDR2 as LQKENI. Unmatched junction bases numbered 12, after V lost 3 bases and J lost 6 bases. CDR3 DNA sequence: TGTGCCAGCTCACCGTTGGTAACAGGGGGAAAGGATGAAAAACTGTTTTTT. It codes for CASSPLVTGGKDEKLFF.

The CDR3 is CASSIRREDLTQETQYF. The CDR3 nucleotides are TGTGCCAGTAGTATTAGGCGGGAGGACCTGACTCAAGAGACCCAGTACTTC. The rearrangement uses TRBV19 and TRBJ2-5; TRBD2 matches 8 bases. This CDR3 is built from 17 residues. Looked up from germline, CDR1 is LNHDA and CDR2 is SQIVND (reference sequence). V gave up 3 bases and J gave up 2 bases; unmatched junction bases: 11.

The chain recombines TRBV4-2 with TRBJ1-4; 7 bases align to TRBD1. The CDR3 is made up of 16 amino acids. V lost 0 bases, J lost 5 bases, and 6 bases stayed unmatched. Germline assignment: CDR1 LGHNA and CDR2 YNFKEQ. CDR3 sequence: CASSQDKGRGNEKLFF. DNA for the CDR3: TGTGCCAGCAGCCAAGATAAAGGCAGGGGGAATGAAAAACTGTTTTTT.

V is TRBV6-6 and J is TRBJ2-5, with D maybe TRBD1 (6 bases). The J call may be faulty, since TRBJ2-7 better matches the DNA end. Germline CDR1 reads MNHNY; CDR2 reads SVGAGI (reference sequence). The CDR3 length is 14 residues. Written as DNA, the CDR3 is TGTGCCAGCAGCCCAACAGGGACCACCTACGAGCAGTACTTC. As protein: CASSPTGTTYEQYF.